These T cell receptor beta chains were read from a single sample in a study of PD-L1 blockade in urothelial cancer. Sequencing used immunoSEQ multiplex PCR; TCRdb keeps in-frame clones, though not all of them. The data contain about 66,000 clones, around nine tenths of them singletons. The starting material was PBMCs, obtained around atezolizumab (anti-PD-L1) treatment. These receptors came from a man in his sixties with urothelial cancer. Each CDR3 is given with its conserved first and last residue. A D gene is named only where the DNA matches it firmly. The size of a clone is reported for some rows only, either as once, few or many, or as a class for expanded clones.

NA | TRBJ1-1 | TRBV9 | NA | CASSTTPSHTEAFF | TGTGCCAGCAGCACGACTCCCAGTCACACTGAAGCTTTCTTT
NA | TRBJ1-5 | TRBV19 | NA | CASTPGQEGQPQHF | TGTGCCAGTACCCCCGGGCAGGAGGGTCAGCCCCAGCATTTT
TRBD2 | TRBJ2-3 | TRBV4-1 | NA | CASSQGTGGQVDTQYF | TGCGCCAGCAGCCAGGGGACGGGAGGGCAAGTAGATACGCAGTATTTT
NA | TRBJ2-4 | TRBV7-2 | NA | CASSQGGPGSIQYF | TGTGCCAGCAGCCAAGGGGGCCCCGGGAGCATTCAGTACTTC
NA | TRBJ2-7 | TRBV6-6 | NA | CASSPDYSGYEQYF | TGTGCCAGCAGTCCGGACTACTCCGGCTACGAGCAGTACTTC
TRBD1 | TRBJ1-4 | TRBV9 | NA | CASSLGSGQGEKLFF | TGTGCCAGCAGCCTGGGGAGCGGACAGGGCGAAAAACTGTTTTTT
TRBD1 | TRBJ1-3 | TRBV4-3 | once | CASSQLTPGTGPGNTIYF | TGCGCCAGCAGCCAATTGACCCCTGGGACAGGGCCTGGAAACACCATATATTTT
NA | TRBJ1-5 | TRBV28 | NA | CASSPRGGSQPQHF | TGTGCCAGCAGCCCTAGGGGGGGTAGTCAGCCCCAGCATTTT
NA | TRBJ2-7 | TRBV5-4 | NA | CASSSGQTKYEQYF | TGTGCCAGCAGCTCAGGACAGACGAAATACGAGCAGTACTTC
TRBD1 | TRBJ1-2 | TRBV4-1 | NA | CASSQSLKDRRIRDYGYTF | TGCGCCAGCAGCCAATCTCTCAAGGACAGGAGGATACGCGACTATGGCTACACCTTC
NA | TRBJ2-7 | TRBV6-1 | NA | CASSDFGRGEQYF | TGTGCCAGCAGTGATTTTGGGCGGGGCGAGCAGTACTTC
NA | TRBJ1-1 | TRBV13 | NA | CASRTGSEAFF | TGTGCCAGCAGAACGGGGTCTGAAGCTTTCTTT
TRBD1 | TRBJ2-5 | TRBV9 | NA | CASAGQGGETQYF | TGTGCCAGCGCTGGACAGGGTGGAGAGACCCAGTACTTC
TRBD1 | TRBJ2-1 | TRBV6-6 | NA | CAAGDRGVHNEQFF | TGTGCCGCTGGGGACAGGGGGGTACACAATGAGCAGTTCTTC
TRBD1 | TRBJ2-1 | TRBV28 | NA | CASKPSGQGRSRSYNEQFF | TGTGCCAGCAAACCGTCCGGACAGGGAAGGTCGAGGTCTTACAATGAGCAGTTCTTC
TRBD1 | TRBJ1-5 | TRBV10-3 | NA | CAIRRQGENQPQHF | TGTGCCATCAGACGACAGGGTGAGAATCAGCCCCAGCATTTT
NA | TRBJ2-6 | TRBV6-6 | NA | CASRLQSSGANVLTF | TGTGCCAGCAGGCTACAGAGCTCTGGGGCCAACGTCCTGACTTTC
TRBD2 | TRBJ2-7 | TRBV28 | NA | CASSSGTSGSGYEQYF | TGTGCCAGCAGCTCCGGGACTAGCGGGAGTGGTTACGAGCAGTACTTC